Listed below are T cell receptor beta chains from one sample, sequenced in a study of molecular identifiers for immune sequencing clone quantification. TCRdb redid the calling of the PCR reads with MiXCR, one entry per CDR3 protein. The sample comprises approximately 59,000 distinct CDR3 sequences, less than 20% of which are singletons, and less than 2% rests with the top ten. The sample comprised naive CD8+ T cells from blood, with Jurkat cell RNA spiked in. These receptor sequences come from a human donor in good health. Some libraries in this study had Jurkat cell RNA spiked in. Each CDR3 is given with its conserved first and last residue. Fields, in order: D gene, clone size, V gene, J gene, CDR3 protein, CDR3 DNA. A D gene is named only where the DNA matches it firmly. Some rows have no size entry. The others give once, few or many, or a class for an expanded clone.

.	.	TRBV20-1	TRBJ2-7	CSGELGYNHEQYF	TGCAGTGGGGAATTGGGATACAACCACGAGCAGTACTTC
.	.	TRBV2	TRBJ2-1	CASSGVGHEQFF	TGTGCCAGCAGTGGAGTGGGCCATGAGCAGTTCTTC
.	many	TRBV12-3/TRBV12-4	TRBJ2-4	CAASRTNKNIQYF	TGTGCCGCCAGTAGGACTAACAAAAACATTCAGTACTTC
.	few	TRBV3-1	TRBJ2-1	CASSPPRSTQEQFF	TGTGCCAGCAGCCCGCCCCGTTCTACACAGGAGCAGTTCTTC
.	few	TRBV5-8	TRBJ1-5	CASSFSWGNQPQHF	TGTGCCAGCAGCTTTAGCTGGGGCAATCAGCCCCAGCATTTT
TRBD1	many	TRBV7-8	TRBJ1-4	CASSLSGTGWTNEKLFF	TGTGCCAGCAGCCTTTCCGGGACAGGGTGGACTAATGAAAAACTGTTTTTT
.	many	TRBV7-2	TRBJ1-1	CASSLAHIGNTEAFF	TGTGCCAGCAGCTTAGCACATATAGGAAACACTGAAGCTTTCTTT
TRBD2	few	TRBV20-1	TRBJ2-1	CSARSGLAAYNEQFF	TGCAGTGCTAGATCGGGACTAGCGGCCTACAATGAGCAGTTCTTC
TRBD1	.	TRBV27	TRBJ2-1	CASSPTGGAASSYNEQFF	TGTGCCAGCAGTCCCACAGGGGGAGCGGCAAGCTCCTACAATGAGCAGTTCTTC
.	many	TRBV28	TRBJ1-5	CASSLRVSNQPQHF	TGTGCCAGCAGTCTAAGGGTTTCCAATCAGCCCCAGCATTTT
.	few	TRBV10-2	TRBJ2-1	CASSRPHRTGHRAGEQFF	TGCGCCAGCAGCAGACCACATCGGACAGGACACAGGGCGGGGGAGCAGTTCTTC
TRBD2	many	TRBV4-1	TRBJ2-1	CASSPSGNYYNEQFF	TGCGCCAGCAGCCCGAGCGGGAACTACTACAATGAGCAGTTCTTC
.	many	TRBV30	TRBJ2-7	CAWSWGADYEQYF	TGTGCCTGGAGTTGGGGGGCGGACTACGAGCAGTACTTC
.	many	TRBV4-1	TRBJ1-1	CASSQEPGLEAFF	TGCGCCAGCAGCCAAGAACCGGGCCTAGAAGCTTTCTTT
.	few	TRBV5-6	TRBJ1-1	CASSLAGTAHEAFF	TGTGCCAGCAGCTTGGCCGGAACAGCCCATGAAGCTTTCTTT
.	few	TRBV11-3	TRBJ2-7	CASSLPILAATSYEQYF	TGTGCCAGCAGCTTACCTATTTTAGCGGCTACTTCCTACGAGCAGTACTTC
.	once	TRBV6-2/TRBV6-3	TRBJ1-2	CASRYSGQNLYGYTF	TGTGCCAGCAGGTACTCTGGACAGAACCTCTATGGCTACACCTTC
.	few	TRBV27	TRBJ1-1	CASSLRPGAPLGAFF	TGTGCCAGCAGTTTACGACCAGGGGCGCCCTTGGGGGCTTTCTTT
.	.	TRBV4-1	TRBJ2-7	CASSLGRHSYEQYF	TGCGCCAGCAGCCTCGGACGACACAGCTACGAGCAGTACTTC
.	few	TRBV3-1	TRBJ2-3	CASSTRLLEQGDADTQYF	TGTGCCAGCAGCACGCGACTTCTCGAACAGGGAGATGCAGATACGCAGTATTTT
.	many	TRBV27	TRBJ1-5	CASSRQGSQPQHF	TGTGCCAGCAGCAGGCAGGGTAGTCAGCCCCAGCATTTT
.	.	TRBV12-3/TRBV12-4	TRBJ2-2	CASSSGAVGELFF	TGTGCCAGCAGTTCCGGAGCTGTCGGGGAGCTGTTTTTT
.	many	TRBV21-1	TRBJ2-3	CASSKAGGLASDTQYF	TGTGCCAGCAGCAAAGCGGGGGGACTAGCATCAGATACGCAGTATTTT
TRBD2	many	TRBV24-1	TRBJ2-3	CATSDRGLAGTDTQYF	TGTGCCACCAGTGACCGGGGACTAGCGGGCACAGATACGCAGTATTTT
.	few	TRBV7-9	TRBJ2-7	CASSKGVEQYF	TGTGCCAGCAGCAAAGGGGTGGAGCAGTACTTC
.	few	TRBV19	TRBJ2-1	CASSLTGGSYNEQFF	TGTGCCAGTAGTCTGACCGGGGGCTCCTACAATGAGCAGTTCTTC
.	many	TRBV10-3	TRBJ1-1	CAISARSMMNTEAFF	TGTGCCATCAGCGCACGGAGTATGATGAACACTGAAGCTTTCTTT
.	many	TRBV2	TRBJ1-2	CASRDTGSYGYTF	TGTGCCAGCAGAGACACAGGGTCTTATGGCTACACCTTC
TRBD1	many	TRBV29-1	TRBJ2-7	CSVTGGFDYEQYF	TGCAGCGTCACAGGGGGTTTTGACTACGAGCAGTACTTC
TRBD2	many	TRBV6-1	TRBJ2-7	CASSESGGEQYF	TGTGCCAGCAGTGAAAGCGGGGGCGAGCAGTACTTC
TRBD1	many	TRBV27	TRBJ2-7	CASSLGQSYEQYF	TGTGCCAGCAGTTTGGGACAGAGCTACGAGCAGTACTTC
.	.	TRBV20-1	TRBJ2-7	CSANKGLYEQYF	TGCAGTGCCAATAAGGGTCTCTACGAGCAGTACTTC
.	many	TRBV7-8	TRBJ2-4	CASSLVIGEGGKNIQYF	TGTGCCAGCAGCTTAGTTATAGGTGAAGGGGGCAAAAACATTCAGTACTTC
TRBD1	many	TRBV30	TRBJ1-5	CAWSPGQGDQPQHF	TGTGCCTGGAGTCCCGGACAGGGAGATCAGCCCCAGCATTTT
TRBD1	few	TRBV27	TRBJ1-4	CASSVGQGGEKLFF	TGTGCCAGCAGTGTCGGACAGGGGGGTGAAAAACTGTTTTTT
.	.	TRBV13	TRBJ1-5	CASSQGNQPLHF	TGTGCCAGCAGTCAGGGTAATCAGCCCCTGCATTTT
TRBD2	many	TRBV3-1	TRBJ2-3	CASSHLLLAGGPGDTQYF	TGTGCCAGCAGCCATCTGTTACTAGCGGGAGGGCCGGGAGATACGCAGTATTTT
.	many	TRBV21-1	TRBJ2-6	CASSKADRGLKDGANVLTF	TGTGCCAGCAGCAAAGCTGACAGGGGGCTAAAAGATGGGGCCAACGTCCTGACTTTC
TRBD1	.	TRBV6-5	TRBJ1-1	CASSSTGDTEAFF	TGTGCCAGCAGCTCGACAGGGGACACTGAAGCTTTCTTT